These T cell receptor beta chains were read from a single sample in a study of vaccination and CD4 T cells after COVID-19. Antigens of these TCRs are unknown. Each CDR3 protein gets one entry after TCRdb re-called the PCR reads with MiXCR. Here the sample spans 11,000 or so distinct CDR3 sequences, 58% being singletons. Sequencing was performed on CD4+ T cells from blood, cultured in vitro. These receptors were collected from a human donor who had recovered from COVID-19. Both conserved end residues are trimmed from each CDR3.

V gene	J gene	CDR3 protein
TRBV2	TRBJ2-3	ASSERRGGTDTQY
TRBV5-4	TRBJ2-5	ASRPGQQFQETQY
TRBV20-1	TRBJ2-2	SARDRGHSLTGELF
TRBV7-2	TRBJ1-2	AGSLSRGTGANYGYT
TRBV6-2/TRBV6-3	TRBJ2-2	AGTRAAGATGELF
TRBV11-3	TRBJ2-1	ASGTRQGDYNEQF
TRBV7-2	TRBJ2-1	ASSLVRGGEQF
TRBV25-1	TRBJ2-7	ASSESKGSTYEQY
TRBV5-4	TRBJ2-2	ASSLAHANTGELF
TRBV11-3	TRBJ2-2	ASSLALGMGPGNTGELF
TRBV7-7	TRBJ1-2	ASSLPWTAANYGYT
TRBV12-3/TRBV12-4	TRBJ1-2	ASSPTPRTAHYGYT
TRBV5-1	TRBJ2-3	ASSVDRGAGDTQY
TRBV2	TRBJ2-7	ASSERRGPYEQY
TRBV29-1	TRBJ1-1	SVGRTGRVNTEAF
TRBV2	TRBJ1-2	ASSRGTVERGN
TRBV5-5	TRBJ1-2	ASSFSGFGYT
TRBV20-1	TRBJ1-5	SARDSDRGSNQPQH
TRBV7-9	TRBJ1-2	ASSLIREGYT
TRBV19	TRBJ2-6	ACSRQPSGANVLT
TRBV30	TRBJ2-3	AWNSDRSTDTQY
TRBV18	TRBJ1-1	ASSPGTVDF
TRBV7-9	TRBJ2-7	ASSMDRGAYEQY
TRBV6-2/TRBV6-3	TRBJ1-5	ASSYSLGQGENQPQH
TRBV7-2	TRBJ1-1	ASSLVPVGVTEAF
TRBV14	TRBJ1-4	ASSQDPGKLF
TRBV7-9	TRBJ2-5	ASKKGGQGRETQY
TRBV5-1	TRBJ2-3	ASSDTGGADTQY
TRBV14	TRBJ2-3	ASSQATGFTDTQY
TRBV6-5	TRBJ2-7	ASSYTQGAYEQY
TRBV12-3/TRBV12-4	TRBJ2-3	ASSPRGADTQY
TRBV6-2/TRBV6-3	TRBJ1-2	ASTQIDRGFHGYT
TRBV6-1	TRBJ2-7	ASREGVRASGEQY
TRBV20-1	TRBJ2-5	SWGGGDETQY
TRBV6-1	TRBJ1-2	ASSEVDRAGYT
TRBV6-1	TRBJ2-1	ASSRAGVWNEQF
TRBV20-1	TRBJ1-1	SARNPGEGTEAF
TRBV11-3	TRBJ1-3	ASSPRDPYGNTIY
TRBV7-8	TRBJ1-5	ASSSGGRRYGNQPQH